This T cell receptor beta chain appears in the sequencing data of a study of blood T cell repertoires in COVID-19. In the original analysis: Reference gene primer amplification gave estimated nucleated cell counts. The table came from immunoSEQ multiplex PCR; TCRdb's copy has only in-frame clones and leaves some out. V, J and clone size reflect that table, while D and trimming were determined from the DNA. The sample shows some 14,000 clones, approximately 90% of them seen only once. V was cut by 0 bases and J by 7 bases, with 23 bases left in between. Germline values: CDR1 SGHRS, CDR2 YFSETQ. CDR3 length: 17 amino acids.

The chain recombines TRBV5-1 with TRBJ2-7, with D possibly matching TRBD2 (7 bases). Sequencing was performed on peripheral blood. The origin of this receptor is a human donor in a cohort sampled during active COVID-19. CDR3 region: CASSLAVGGGPRREQYF. The CDR3 DNA reads as TGCGCCAGCAGCTTGGCGGTTGGCGGGGGCCCTCGAAGGGAGCAGTACTTC.